This TCR beta chain is drawn from a study of T cells in narcolepsy. Germline CDR1 and CDR2: SEHNR and FQNEAQ (reference sequence). The V and J ends lost 1 base and 3 bases respectively, with 7 bases between them. The CDR3 contains 14 residues. Data came from immunoSEQ multiplex PCR; TCRdb stores just in-frame clones and leaves some out. The sample contains fewer than 25,000 clones, about 86% of which appear only once. Study-wide points: In some patient and control memory CD4+ samples, autoreactive clones were absent. Comparing one patient's CSF and blood CD4+ clonotypes highlighted HCRT- and TRIB2-specific autoreactive clonotypes.

About this clone itself: No antigen is known for it.

Sequenced input: memory (CD45RA-) CD4+ T cells from blood. This sequence originates from a human donor in good health. The V gene is TRBV7-9, the J gene TRBJ1-5; D remains unclear. The CDR3 protein is CASSLGGNNQPQHF. Written as DNA, the CDR3 is TGTGCCAGCAGCTTAGGGGGTAACAATCAGCCCCAGCATTTT.